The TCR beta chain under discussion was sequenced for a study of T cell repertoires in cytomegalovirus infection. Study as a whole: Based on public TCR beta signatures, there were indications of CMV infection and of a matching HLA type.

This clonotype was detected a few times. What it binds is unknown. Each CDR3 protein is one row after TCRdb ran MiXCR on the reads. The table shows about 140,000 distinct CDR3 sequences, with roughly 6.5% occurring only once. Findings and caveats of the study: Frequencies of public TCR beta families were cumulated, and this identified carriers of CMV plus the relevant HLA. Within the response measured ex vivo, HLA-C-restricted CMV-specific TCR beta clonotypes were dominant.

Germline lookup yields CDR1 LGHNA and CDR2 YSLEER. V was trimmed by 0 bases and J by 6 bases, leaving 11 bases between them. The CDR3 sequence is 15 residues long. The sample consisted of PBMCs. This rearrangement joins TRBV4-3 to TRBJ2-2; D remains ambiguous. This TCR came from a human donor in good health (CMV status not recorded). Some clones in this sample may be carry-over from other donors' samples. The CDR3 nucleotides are TGCGCCAGCAGCCAAGATCAGCGCGGATCCGGGGAGCTGTTTTTT. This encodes CASSQDQRGSGELFF.